This paragraph covers one T cell receptor beta chain sequence. Generated by immunoSEQ multiplex PCR, the TCRdb table keeps only in-frame clones and is missing some. The sample lists 250,000 to 350,000 clones; approximately 88% were seen once. This sample was included in a study of blood T cell repertoires in COVID-19. The CDR3 totals 17 residues. V dropped 3 bases and J dropped 3; count of bases not matched to a gene: 14. Per germline, CDR1 ENHRY and CDR2 SYGVKD. Material: peripheral blood. This TCR derives from a human donor with COVID-19, enrolled during active disease. The donor label of this sample is uncertain. The rearrangement joins TRBV10-3 to TRBJ2-7, with 7 bases that match TRBD2. This CDR3 reads CAISDFRLAERYYEQYF. The CDR3 DNA reads TGTGCCATCAGTGATTTCCGCCTAGCGGAGAGATACTACGAGCAGTACTTC.